This T cell receptor beta chain was sequenced for a study of T cell responses to AZD1222 COVID-19 vaccine. Study findings and constraints: Targeting of unmutated variant regions was reportedly seen in nearly half of spike-specific TCRs. At baseline, just 6 or 7 AZD1222 recipients tested seropositive. Donors were mostly white British, more females; clonal diversity possibly underestimated.

Measured with immunoSEQ multiplex PCR; TCRdb has only the in-frame clones, and not every one. Here the sample spans about 160,000 clones, around 95% being singletons. Details on this clone: Its antigen is not known. The same CDR3 is also encoded by other DNA sequences in this sample.

Germline CDR1 SGHNT, CDR2 YYREEE (reference sequence). V lost 0 bases, J lost 0 bases, and 4 bases lay in between. The CDR3 has 14 amino acids. This sample comprised peripheral blood, obtained on day 0 of AZD1222 vaccination. The chain couples TRBV5-4 to TRBJ2-4; D is ambiguous. The receptor was derived from an adult in good health. DNA for the CDR3: TGTGCCAGCAGCTTGGGTCTAGCCAAAAACATTCAGTACTTC. It yields the protein CASSLGLAKNIQYF. Full variable domain (remainder filled in from reference TRBV5-4 and TRBJ2-4): ETGVTQSPTHLIKTRGQQVTLRCSSQSGHNTVSWYQQALGQGPQFIFQYYREEENGRGNFPPRFSGLQFPNYSSELNVNALELDDSALYLCASSLGLAKNIQYFGAGTRLSVL.